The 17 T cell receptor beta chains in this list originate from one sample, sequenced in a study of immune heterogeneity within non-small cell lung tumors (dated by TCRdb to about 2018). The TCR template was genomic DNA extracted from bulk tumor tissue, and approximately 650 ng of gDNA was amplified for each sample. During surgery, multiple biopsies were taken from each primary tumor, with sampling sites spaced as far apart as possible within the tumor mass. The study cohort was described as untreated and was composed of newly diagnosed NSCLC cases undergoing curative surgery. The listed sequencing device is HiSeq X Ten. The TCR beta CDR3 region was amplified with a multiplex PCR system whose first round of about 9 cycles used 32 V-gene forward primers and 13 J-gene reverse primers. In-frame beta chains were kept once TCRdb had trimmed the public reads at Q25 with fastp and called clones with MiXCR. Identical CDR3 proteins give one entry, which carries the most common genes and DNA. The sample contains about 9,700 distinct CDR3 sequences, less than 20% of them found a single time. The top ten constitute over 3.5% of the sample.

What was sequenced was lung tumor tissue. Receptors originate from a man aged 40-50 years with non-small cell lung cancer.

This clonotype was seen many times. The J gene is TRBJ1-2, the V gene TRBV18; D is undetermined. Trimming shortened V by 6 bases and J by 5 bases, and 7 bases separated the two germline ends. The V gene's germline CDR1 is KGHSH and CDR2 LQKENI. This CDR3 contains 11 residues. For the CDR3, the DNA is TGTGCCAGCTCCCTAGGGTATGGCTACACCTTC. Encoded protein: CASSLGYGYTF.

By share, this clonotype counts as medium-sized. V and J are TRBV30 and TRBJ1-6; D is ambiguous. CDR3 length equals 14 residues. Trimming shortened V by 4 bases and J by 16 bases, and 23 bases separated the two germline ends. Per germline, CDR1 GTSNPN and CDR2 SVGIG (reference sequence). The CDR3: CAWTPPGLAFLLHF. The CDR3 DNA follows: TGTGCCTGGACTCCACCGGGCCTTGCTTTTTTACTCCACTTT.

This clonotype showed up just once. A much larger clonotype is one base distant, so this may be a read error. The CDR3 region has the DNA TGTGCCAGCAGTCAGGCTTCCACCTACAATGATCAGTTCTTC. It translates to CASSQASTYNDQFF. The chain couples TRBV2 to TRBJ2-1; D is ambiguous. Per germline, CDR1 SNHLY and CDR2 FYNNEI. The CDR3 length is 14 residues. The whole variable domain, remainder taken from reference TRBV2 and TRBJ2-1, is EPEVTQTPSHQVTQMGQEVILRCVPISNHLYFYWYRQILGQKVEFLVSFYNNEISEKSEIFDDQFSVERPDGSNFTLKIRSTKLEDSAMYFCASSQASTYNDQFFGPGTRLTVL.

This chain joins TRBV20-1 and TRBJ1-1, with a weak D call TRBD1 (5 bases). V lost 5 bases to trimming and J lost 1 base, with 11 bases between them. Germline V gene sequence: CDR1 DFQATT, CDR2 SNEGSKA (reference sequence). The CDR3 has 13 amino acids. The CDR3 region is CSAGRQKNTEAFF. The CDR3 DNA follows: TGCAGTGCTGGCCGACAGAAGAACACTGAAGCTTTCTTT.

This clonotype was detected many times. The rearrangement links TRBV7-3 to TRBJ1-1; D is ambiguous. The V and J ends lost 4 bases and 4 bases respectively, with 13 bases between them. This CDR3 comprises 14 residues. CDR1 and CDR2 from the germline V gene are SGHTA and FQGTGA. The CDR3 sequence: CASSSYTESTEAFF. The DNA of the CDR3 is TGTGCCAGCAGCTCATACACTGAGAGCACTGAAGCTTTCTTT.

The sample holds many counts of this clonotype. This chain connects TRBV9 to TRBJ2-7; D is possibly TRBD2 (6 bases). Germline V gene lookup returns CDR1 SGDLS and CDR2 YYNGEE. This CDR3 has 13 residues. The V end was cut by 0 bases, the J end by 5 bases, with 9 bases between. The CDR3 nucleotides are TGTGCCAGCAGCGTAGCCCCTAGCGACGAGCAGTACTTC. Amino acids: CASSVAPSDEQYF.

Written as DNA, the CDR3 is TGTGCCAGCAGCCCGCTCGGGCACTATGGCTACACCTTC. It encodes CASSPLGHYGYTF. V and J are TRBV6-1 and TRBJ1-2; D gene ambiguous. The germline V and J ends were trimmed by 6 bases and 3 bases, with 11 bases remaining between them. Germline V CDR1 and CDR2: MNHNS, SASEGT. The CDR3 runs 13 residues.

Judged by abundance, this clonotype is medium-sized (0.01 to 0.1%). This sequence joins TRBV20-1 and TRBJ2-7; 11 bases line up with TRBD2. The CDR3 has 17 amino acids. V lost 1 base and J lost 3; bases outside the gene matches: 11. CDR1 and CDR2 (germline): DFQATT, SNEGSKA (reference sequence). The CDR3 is CSARGPILTSGSYEQYF. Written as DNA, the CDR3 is TGCAGTGCTAGAGGCCCAATACTTACTAGCGGGAGCTACGAGCAGTACTTC.

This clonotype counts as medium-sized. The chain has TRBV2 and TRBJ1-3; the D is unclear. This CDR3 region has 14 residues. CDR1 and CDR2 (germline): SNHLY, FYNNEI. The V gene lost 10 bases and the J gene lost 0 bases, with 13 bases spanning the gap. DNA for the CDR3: TGTGCCAAGAGCACGGGAGACTCTGGAAACACCATATATTTT. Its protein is CAKSTGDSGNTIYF.

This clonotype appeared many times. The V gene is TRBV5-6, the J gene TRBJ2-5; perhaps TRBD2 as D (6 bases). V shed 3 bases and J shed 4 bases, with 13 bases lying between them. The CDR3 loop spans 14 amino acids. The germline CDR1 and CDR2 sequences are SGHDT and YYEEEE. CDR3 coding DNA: TGTGCCAGCAGCTCGGGACTGGGAAGAGAGACCCAGTACTTC. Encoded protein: CASSSGLGRETQYF. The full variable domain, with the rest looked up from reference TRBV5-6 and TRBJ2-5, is DAGVTQSPTHLIKTRGQQVTLRCSPKSGHDTVSWYQQALGQGPQFIFQYYEEEERQRGNFPDRFSGHQFPNYSSELNVNALLLGDSALYLCASSSGLGRETQYFGPGTRLLVL.

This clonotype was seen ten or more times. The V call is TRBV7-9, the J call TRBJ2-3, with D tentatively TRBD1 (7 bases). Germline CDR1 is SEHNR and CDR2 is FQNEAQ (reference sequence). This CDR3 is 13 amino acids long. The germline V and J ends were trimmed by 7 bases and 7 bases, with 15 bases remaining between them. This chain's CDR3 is CASILGGQYTQYF. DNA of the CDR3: TGTGCCAGCATCCTGGGGGGACAGTATACGCAGTATTTT.

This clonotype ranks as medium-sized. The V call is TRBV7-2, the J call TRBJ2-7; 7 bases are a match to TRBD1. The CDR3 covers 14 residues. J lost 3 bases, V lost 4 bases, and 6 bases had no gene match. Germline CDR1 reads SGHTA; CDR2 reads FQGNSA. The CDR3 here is CASSYLQGNYEQYF. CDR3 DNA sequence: TGTGCCAGCAGCTACCTACAGGGGAACTACGAGCAGTACTTC.

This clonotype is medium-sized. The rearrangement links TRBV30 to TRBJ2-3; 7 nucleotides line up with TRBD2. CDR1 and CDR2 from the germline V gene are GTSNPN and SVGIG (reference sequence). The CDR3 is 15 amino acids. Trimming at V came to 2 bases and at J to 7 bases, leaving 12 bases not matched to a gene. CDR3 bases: TGTGCCTGGAGTCGGCTAGCGGATAACGGAAATACGCAGTATTTT. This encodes CAWSRLADNGNTQYF. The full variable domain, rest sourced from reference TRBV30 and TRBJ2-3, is SQTIHQWPATLVQPVGSPLSLECTVEGTSNPNLYWYRQAAGRGLQLLFYSVGIGQISSEVPQNLSASRPQDRQFILSSKKLLLSDSGFYLCAWSRLADNGNTQYFGPGTRLTVL.

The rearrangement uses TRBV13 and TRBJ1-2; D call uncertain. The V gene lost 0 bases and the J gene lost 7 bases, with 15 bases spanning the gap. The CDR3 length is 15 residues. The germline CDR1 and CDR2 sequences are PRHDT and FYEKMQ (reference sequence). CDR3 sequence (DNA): TGTGCCAGCAGCTTAGGCCGTGGAGGGTATATTGGCTACACCTTC. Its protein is CASSLGRGGYIGYTF.

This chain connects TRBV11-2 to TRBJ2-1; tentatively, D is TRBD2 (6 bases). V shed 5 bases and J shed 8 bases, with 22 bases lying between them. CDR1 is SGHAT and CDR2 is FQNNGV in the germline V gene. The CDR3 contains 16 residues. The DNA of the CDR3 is TGTGCCAGCAGCCCAGGTGGAGGGGTGGGTTCGGATGAGCAGTTCTTC. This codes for CASSPGGGVGSDEQFF.

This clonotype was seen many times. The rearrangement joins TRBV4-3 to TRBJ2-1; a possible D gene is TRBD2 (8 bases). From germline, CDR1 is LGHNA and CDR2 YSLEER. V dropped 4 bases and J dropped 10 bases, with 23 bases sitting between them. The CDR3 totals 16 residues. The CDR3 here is CASSRLQGRGVEEQFF. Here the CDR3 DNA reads TGCGCCAGCAGCCGGCTACAGGGGCGGGGGGTAGAGGAGCAGTTCTTC.

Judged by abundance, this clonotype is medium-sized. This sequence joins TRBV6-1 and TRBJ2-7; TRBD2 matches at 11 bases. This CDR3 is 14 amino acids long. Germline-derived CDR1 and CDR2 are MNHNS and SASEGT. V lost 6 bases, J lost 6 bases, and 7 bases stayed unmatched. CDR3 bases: TGTGCCAGCAGCCTAACTAGCGGGAGTCTCGAGCAGTACTTC. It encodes CASSLTSGSLEQYF.